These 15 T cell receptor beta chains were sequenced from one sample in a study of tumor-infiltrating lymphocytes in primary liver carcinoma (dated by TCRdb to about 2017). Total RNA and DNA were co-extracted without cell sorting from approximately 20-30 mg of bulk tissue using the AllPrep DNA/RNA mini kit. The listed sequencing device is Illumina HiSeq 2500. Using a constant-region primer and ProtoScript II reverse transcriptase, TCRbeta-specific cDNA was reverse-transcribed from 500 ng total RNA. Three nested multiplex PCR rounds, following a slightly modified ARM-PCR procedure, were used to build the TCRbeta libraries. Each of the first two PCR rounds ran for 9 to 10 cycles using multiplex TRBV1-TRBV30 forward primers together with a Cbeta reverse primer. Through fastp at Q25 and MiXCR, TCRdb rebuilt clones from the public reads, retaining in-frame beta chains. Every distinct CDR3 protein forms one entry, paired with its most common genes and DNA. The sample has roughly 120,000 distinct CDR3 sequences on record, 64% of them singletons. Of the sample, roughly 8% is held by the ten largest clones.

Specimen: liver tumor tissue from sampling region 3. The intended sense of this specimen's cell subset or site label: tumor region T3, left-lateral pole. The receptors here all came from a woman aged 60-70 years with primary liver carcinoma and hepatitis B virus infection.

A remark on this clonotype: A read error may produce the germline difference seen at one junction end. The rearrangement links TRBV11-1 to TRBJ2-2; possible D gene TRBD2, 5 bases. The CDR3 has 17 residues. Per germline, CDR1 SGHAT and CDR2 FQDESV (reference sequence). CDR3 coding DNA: TGTGCCAGCAAGGTAAGAACGGGATCCGCGAACACCGGGGAGCTCTTTTTT. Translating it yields CASKVRTGSANTGELFF. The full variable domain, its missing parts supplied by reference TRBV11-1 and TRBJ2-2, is EAEVAQSPRYKITEKSQAVAFWCDPISGHATLYWYRQILGQGPELLVQFQDESVVDDSQLPKDRFSAERLKGVDSTLKIQPAELGDSAMYLCASKVRTGSANTGELFFGEGSRLTVL.

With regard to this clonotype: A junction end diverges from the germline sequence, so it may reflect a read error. CDR3 amino acids: CASSAGQGRLAGGPGDEQLF. CDR3 bases: TGTGCAAGCAGCGCCGGACAGGGGAGACTAGCGGGAGGGCCGGGGGATGAGCAGCTCTTC. The chain carries TRBV11-3 and TRBJ2-1; 14 nucleotides line up with TRBD2. This CDR3 spans 20 amino acids. Germline loops: CDR1 SGHNT, CDR2 YENEEA.

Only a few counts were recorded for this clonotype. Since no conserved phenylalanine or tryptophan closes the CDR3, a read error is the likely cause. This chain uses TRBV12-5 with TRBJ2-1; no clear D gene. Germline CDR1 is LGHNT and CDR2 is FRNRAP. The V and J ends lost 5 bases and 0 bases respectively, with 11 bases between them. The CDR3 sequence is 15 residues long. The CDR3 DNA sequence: TGTGCTAGTGGTCCCTACGTGGGCTCCTACAATGAGCAGTTCTTA. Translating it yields CASGPYVGSYNEQFL.

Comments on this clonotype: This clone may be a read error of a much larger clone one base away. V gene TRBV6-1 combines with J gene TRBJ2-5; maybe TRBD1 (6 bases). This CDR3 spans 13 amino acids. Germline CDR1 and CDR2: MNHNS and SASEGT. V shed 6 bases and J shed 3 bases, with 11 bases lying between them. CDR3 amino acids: CASSVQGKETQYF. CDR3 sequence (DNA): TGTGCCAGCAGCGTTCAGGGGAAAGAGACCCAGTACTTC.

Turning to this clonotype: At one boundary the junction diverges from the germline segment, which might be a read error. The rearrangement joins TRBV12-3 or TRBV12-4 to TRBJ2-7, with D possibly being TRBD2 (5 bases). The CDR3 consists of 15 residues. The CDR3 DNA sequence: TGTGTCAGCAGTCCTCGGGATAGGGCCGTCGGCCGACCATACTTC. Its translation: CVSSPRDRAVGRPYF.

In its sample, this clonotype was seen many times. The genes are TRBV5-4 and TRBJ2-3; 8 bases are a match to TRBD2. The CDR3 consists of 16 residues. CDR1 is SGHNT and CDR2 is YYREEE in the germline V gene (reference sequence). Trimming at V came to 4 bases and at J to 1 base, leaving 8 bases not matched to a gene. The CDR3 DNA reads TGTGCCAGCAGCACCCCCGGGGGGGGACGCACAGATACGCAGTATTTT. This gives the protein CASSTPGGGRTDTQYF.

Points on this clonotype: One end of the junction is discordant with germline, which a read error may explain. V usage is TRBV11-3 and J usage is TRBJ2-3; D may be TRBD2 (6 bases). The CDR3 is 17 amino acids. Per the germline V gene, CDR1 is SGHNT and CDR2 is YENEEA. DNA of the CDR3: TGTGCCAGCAGCTTCGGACTCAGTAGCGGCCTCACAGATATGCAGTATTTT. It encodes CASSFGLSSGLTDMQYF.

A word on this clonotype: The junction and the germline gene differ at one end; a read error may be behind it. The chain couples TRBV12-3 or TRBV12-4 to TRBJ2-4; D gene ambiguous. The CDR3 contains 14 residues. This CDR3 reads CGSSITIARNIQYF. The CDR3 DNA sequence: TGTGGCAGCTCTATTACAATAGCCAGAAACATTCAGTACTTC.

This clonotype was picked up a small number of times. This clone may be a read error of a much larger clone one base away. The CDR3 region is CAGSLDPSDTQYF. CDR3 DNA sequence: TGTGCCGGCAGCTTAGATCCTTCAGATACGCAGTATTTT. The chain recombines TRBV11-2 with TRBJ2-3; D uncertain. Germline V CDR1 and CDR2: SGHAT, FQNNGV. The CDR3 loop spans 13 amino acids.

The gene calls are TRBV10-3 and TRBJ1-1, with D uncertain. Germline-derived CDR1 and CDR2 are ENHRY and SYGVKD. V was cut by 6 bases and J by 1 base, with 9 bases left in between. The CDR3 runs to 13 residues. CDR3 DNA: TGTGCCATCAGCCCGGGAGGGAACACTGAAGCTTTCTTT. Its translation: CAISPGGNTEAFF.

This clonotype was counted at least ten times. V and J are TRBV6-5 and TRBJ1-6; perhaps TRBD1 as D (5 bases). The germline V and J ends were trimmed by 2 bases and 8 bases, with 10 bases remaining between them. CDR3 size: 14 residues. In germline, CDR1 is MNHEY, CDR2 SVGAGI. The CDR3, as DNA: TGTGCCAGCAGTTACCGTGTAGGGGATTCACCCCTCCACTTT. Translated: CASSYRVGDSPLHF.

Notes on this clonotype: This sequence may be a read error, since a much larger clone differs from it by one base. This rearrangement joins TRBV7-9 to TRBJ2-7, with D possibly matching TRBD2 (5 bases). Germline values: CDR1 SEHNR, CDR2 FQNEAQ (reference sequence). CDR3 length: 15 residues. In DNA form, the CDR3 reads TGTCCCAGCAGCCAACGGACTGTCGGAGCTTACGAGCAGTACTTC. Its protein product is CPSSQRTVGAYEQYF.

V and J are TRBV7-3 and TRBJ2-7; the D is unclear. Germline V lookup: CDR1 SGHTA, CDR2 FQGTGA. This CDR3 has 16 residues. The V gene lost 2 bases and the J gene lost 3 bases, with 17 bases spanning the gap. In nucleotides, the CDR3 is TGTGCCAGCAGCTTAGGGTACTACCAGCTCGGCTACGAGCAGTACTTC. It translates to CASSLGYYQLGYEQYF.

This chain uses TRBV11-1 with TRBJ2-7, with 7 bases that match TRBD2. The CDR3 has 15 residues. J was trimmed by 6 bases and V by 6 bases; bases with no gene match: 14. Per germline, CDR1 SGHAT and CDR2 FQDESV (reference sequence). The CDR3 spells CASSPQTAGLREQYF. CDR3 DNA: TGTGCCAGCAGTCCTCAGACAGCGGGACTACGCGAGCAGTACTTC.

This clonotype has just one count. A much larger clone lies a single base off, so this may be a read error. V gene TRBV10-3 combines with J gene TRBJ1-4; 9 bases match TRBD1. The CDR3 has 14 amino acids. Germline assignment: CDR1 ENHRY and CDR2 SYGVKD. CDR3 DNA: TGTGCCATGAGTGAACGGACAGGGGATGGAAAACTGTTTTTT. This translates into CAMSERTGDGKLFF.